The rows below give T cell receptor beta chains drawn from one sample of a study of blood T cell repertoires in COVID-19. The data were produced by immunoSEQ multiplex PCR, yet TCRdb's version contains in-frame clones alone and is incomplete. Of around 700,000 clones in the sample, approximately 90% are singletons; the top ten hold about 0.24%. Specimen: peripheral blood. Receptors were obtained from a woman younger than 35 with acute or convalescent COVID-19. Both conserved end residues are part of each CDR3. Each record gives: V gene, J gene, D gene, CDR3 DNA, CDR3 protein. A D gene is named only where the DNA matches it firmly.

TRBV27	TRBJ1-1	NA	TGTGCCAGCAGTTCAATTCGGGAGAACACTGAAGCTTTCTTT	CASSSIRENTEAFF
TRBV7-6	TRBJ2-1	NA	TGTGCCAGCAGCGGTACAGGGATGTTGTGGGGAACCTACAATGAGCAGTTCTTC	CASSGTGMLWGTYNEQFF
TRBV6-2/TRBV6-3	TRBJ2-3	TRBD2	TGTGCCAGCAGTTCCCTAGCGGGGGGCCAACTATACACAGATACGCAGTATTTT	CASSSLAGGQLYTDTQYF
TRBV30	TRBJ1-2	TRBD1	TGTGCCTGGATGGACAGGCGTTATCGCTATGGCTACACCTTC	CAWMDRRYRYGYTF
TRBV2	TRBJ1-6	TRBD1	TGTGCCAGCAGGGGACAGTCCAGGGATAATTCACCCCTCCACTTT	CASRGQSRDNSPLHF
TRBV19	TRBJ2-3	TRBD2	TGTGCCAGTAGTATGGTGACTAGCGGGGGGCCCTGGACAGATACGCAGTATTTT	CASSMVTSGGPWTDTQYF
TRBV7-9	TRBJ2-4	TRBD1	TGTGCCAGCAGCTCACAGGGGGCAACGCAAAAAAACATTCAGTACTTC	CASSSQGATQKNIQYF
TRBV19	TRBJ1-2	NA	TGTGCCAGTAGAGATGGGGGGTTGCGTGGCTACACCTTC	CASRDGGLRGYTF
TRBV2	TRBJ1-6	TRBD1	TGTGCCAGCAGCGCAGACAGGGTCGGGAATTCACCCCTCCACTTT	CASSADRVGNSPLHF
TRBV4-1	TRBJ2-1	NA	TGCGCCAGCAGCTCCGACAGGAGCTCCTACAATGAGCAGTTCTTC	CASSSDRSSYNEQFF
TRBV28	TRBJ1-5	TRBD1	TGTGCCAGCAGACCGACCCGGACAGGGGGCGGCAATCAGCCCCAGCATTTT	CASRPTRTGGGNQPQHF
TRBV5-1	TRBJ1-4	NA	TGCGCCAGCAGCTTGACAGTTGCCGGTGAAAAACTGTTTTTT	CASSLTVAGEKLFF
TRBV19	TRBJ1-2	NA	TGTGCCAGTAGTGGAGGGTCTTTGAACTATGGCTACACCTTC	CASSGGSLNYGYTF